This record looks at one T cell receptor beta chain sequence and its context. Brentuximab vedotin exposure varied, and every patient relapsed after autologous stem cell transplantation. CD4+ T cells were purified from thawed PBMCs by magnetic negative selection. This CDR3 is 14 amino acids long. Germline loops: CDR1 SGHTA, CDR2 FQGNSA. Trimming removed 1 base from V and 4 bases from J, with 9 bases in between. Here immunoSEQ multiplex PCR was the method, and the copy in TCRdb shows in-frame clones only, minus some. The sample lists approximately 25,000 clones, 84% occurring once. These data come from a study of PD-1 blockade in classical Hodgkin lymphoma.

The chain uses TRBV7-2 and TRBJ2-3, with unresolved D. The starting material was CD4+ T cells from blood, obtained at baseline. This TCR came from a human donor with classical Hodgkin lymphoma. DNA of the CDR3: TGTGCCAGCAGCTTAGTTGTGGGGTCAGATACGCAGTATTTT. Translation gives CASSLVVGSDTQYF.